This is a list of T cell receptor beta chains from one sample in a study of shared clonotypes between healthy human individuals. Clones were read by immunoSEQ multiplex PCR, and TCRdb kept only the in-frame ones, dropping some. Among a few million clones listed, less than 95% were seen once. Sequencing was carried out using naive CD4+ T cells from PBMCs. These receptors were obtained from a man aged 18-30 years in good health. Some clones in this sample may be carry-over from other donors' samples. Each CDR3 is given without its conserved first and last residue. Fields, in order: V gene, D gene, CDR3 protein. The D gene is left open where the match is weak.

>TRBV2|TRBD1
ASRLDRDEQY
>TRBV6-5|TRBD2
ASTTPGGAENEQF
>TRBV6-4|-
ASRIASSSYNEQF
>TRBV7-9|TRBD2
ASSYEAGYSYEQY
>TRBV6-6|TRBD1
ASSYWGQVRETQY
>TRBV10-1|-
ASSELNPGPQAAEAF
>TRBV7-2|TRBD1
ASSSGTAEAF
>TRBV27|-
ASSWAASTNEKLF
>TRBV10-3|TRBD2
AISLAAGNEQF
>TRBV19|TRBD1
ASSIRAGGIEQY
>TRBV2|TRBD1
ASSEEGTAYQPQH
>TRBV18|-
ASSPQGGGLSTGELF
>TRBV5-1|TRBD1
ATGTGSSYEQY
>TRBV28|-
ASTRGDTGNTIY
>TRBV5-1|TRBD2
ASSLGLAAETQY
>TRBV29-1|-
SVEKTAQETQY
>TRBV5-4|-
ASSLALETQY